The 19 T cell receptor beta chains listed next were all sequenced from one sample in a study of blood T cell repertoires in COVID-19. The method was immunoSEQ multiplex PCR; TCRdb's version includes in-frame clones alone and lacks a portion of them. This sample has roughly 40,000 clones, with about 86% found just once. The sequenced sample was peripheral blood. These receptors were obtained from a man between 65 and 80 years old with acute or convalescent COVID-19.

This clone appeared a single time. The CDR3 nucleotides read TGTGCCAGCAGCGTAGGCGGGGGGGCCAAGACAGATACGCAGTATTTT. It translates to CASSVGGGAKTDTQYF. This chain links TRBV9 with TRBJ2-3; 9 nucleotides line up with TRBD2. Germline V CDR1 and CDR2: SGDLS, YYNGEE. V lost 0 bases and J lost 3; bases outside the gene matches: 5. This CDR3 spans 16 amino acids.

CDR3 amino acids: CASSLAGRGPYEQYF. CDR3 bases: TGTGCCAGCAGCTTGGCCGGCAGGGGGCCCTACGAGCAGTACTTC. V is TRBV5-4 and J is TRBJ2-7; 8 bases match TRBD1. CDR1 and CDR2 from the germline V gene are SGHNT and YYREEE (reference sequence). This CDR3 has 15 residues. V lost 0 bases to trimming and J lost 2 bases; unmatched junction nucleotides: 4.

V usage is TRBV29-1 and J usage is TRBJ1-1, with a weak D call TRBD1 (6 bases). Germline V gene lookup returns CDR1 SQVTM and CDR2 ANQGSEA. Trimming took 3 bases from V and 8 from J, leaving 16 bases between them. The CDR3 loop spans 13 amino acids. In DNA form, the CDR3 reads TGCAGCGTTGATAGAGGACAGTCGGGGGAAGCTTTCTTT. It encodes CSVDRGQSGEAFF.

V and J are TRBV28 and TRBJ1-1; no definite D call. The CDR3 has 10 residues. Germline lookup yields CDR1 MDHEN and CDR2 SYDVKM. Trimming cost V 8 bases and J 10 bases, with 11 bases left between them. The CDR3 protein is CASGQARAFF. The CDR3 DNA sequence: TGTGCCAGCGGGCAGGCCAGAGCTTTCTTT. The whole variable domain, remainder taken from reference TRBV28 and TRBJ1-1, is DVKVTQSSRYLVKRTGEKVFLECVQDMDHENMFWYRQDPGLGLRLIYFSYDVKMKEKGDIPEGYSVSREKKERFSLILESASTNQTSMYLCASGQARAFFGQGTRLTVV.

This clone was observed once. This rearrangement joins TRBV5-1 to TRBJ1-5; the D gene is possibly TRBD1 (6 bases). Germline V gene lookup returns CDR1 SGHRS and CDR2 YFSETQ. The CDR3 runs to 15 residues. V was trimmed by 0 bases and J by 4 bases, leaving 11 bases between them. The CDR3 protein is CASSLGGTPNQPQHF. For the CDR3, the DNA is TGCGCCAGCAGCTTGGGTGGGACACCAAATCAGCCCCAGCATTTT.

The chain has TRBV6-5 and TRBJ1-2; 8 positions match TRBD1. This CDR3 spans 14 amino acids. V dropped 4 bases and J dropped 6; count of bases not matched to a gene: 7. Germline CDR1 reads MNHEY; CDR2 reads SVGAGI. The CDR3 DNA follows: TGTGCCAGCAGTTTACAGGGGGTCAGACATGGCTACACCTTC. It yields the protein CASSLQGVRHGYTF.

CDR3 in amino acids: CAWKPPAGFINEKLFF. The CDR3 bases are TGTGCCTGGAAGCCGCCGGCCGGGTTTATCAATGAAAAACTGTTTTTT. The J gene is TRBJ1-4, the V gene TRBV30; no clear D. Germline V lookup: CDR1 GTSNPN, CDR2 SVGIG (reference sequence). The CDR3 totals 16 residues. With 4 bases removed from V and 5 bases from J, the gap between germline ends came to 20 bases. Based on the CDR3 plus reference TRBV30 and TRBJ1-4, the full variable domain is SQTIHQWPATLVQPVGSPLSLECTVEGTSNPNLYWYRQAAGRGLQLLFYSVGIGQISSEVPQNLSASRPQDRQFILSSKKLLLSDSGFYLCAWKPPAGFINEKLFFGSGTQLSVL.

CDR3 region: CASSSRGGDTGELFF. CDR3 DNA sequence: TGTGCCAGCAGCTCCCGCGGGGGGGACACCGGGGAGCTGTTTTTT. This chain joins TRBV11-2 and TRBJ2-2; 9 nucleotides match TRBD2. Germline assignment: CDR1 SGHAT and CDR2 FQNNGV. With 4 bases clipped from V and 3 bases from J, the junction kept 3 bases outside the gene matches. The CDR3 spans 15 residues. Supplemented by reference TRBV11-2 and TRBJ2-2, the full variable domain reads EAGVAQSPRYKIIEKRQSVAFWCNPISGHATLYWYQQILGQGPKLLIQFQNNGVVDDSQLPKDRFSAERLKGVDSTLKIQPAKLEDSAVYLCASSSRGGDTGELFFGEGSRLTVL.

The CDR3 loop reads CASSPLQGSGAEAFF. The CDR3 DNA follows: TGTGCCAGCTCACCACTCCAGGGCTCAGGCGCTGAAGCTTTCTTT. This rearrangement joins TRBV18 to TRBJ1-1, with a tentative D call TRBD1 (5 bases). CDR3 length equals 15 residues. Trimming took 1 base from V and 6 from J, leaving 15 bases between them. The V gene's germline CDR1 is KGHSH and CDR2 LQKENI.

The gene calls are TRBV4-2 and TRBJ2-1, with TRBD1 matching 7 bases. Germline V lookup: CDR1 LGHNA, CDR2 YNFKEQ. The V and J ends lost 3 bases and 5 bases, in that order; junction bases with no gene match: 4. There are 14 residues in the CDR3. The DNA for the CDR3 is TGTGCCAGCAGCCAGACAGGGTCCAACAATGAGCAGTTCTTC. Translation gives CASSQTGSNNEQFF.

This clone was observed a single time. The chain has TRBV18 and TRBJ2-7; no clear D gene. The CDR3 length is 15 residues. The germline CDR1 and CDR2 sequences are KGHSH and LQKENI. V was shortened by 1 base and J by 5 bases, with 15 bases between the two germline ends. The CDR3 protein is CASSPHPSLSHEQYF. CDR3 sequence (DNA): TGTGCCAGCTCACCACATCCCTCCCTTTCTCACGAGCAGTACTTC.

This clone was detected only a few times. The chain is built from TRBV28 and TRBJ2-1; the match to TRBD2 covers 11 bases. J gave up 3 bases and V 6 bases, and 4 bases lay outside the gene matches. The CDR3 loop spans 15 amino acids. The germline gives CDR1 MDHEN, CDR2 SYDVKM. Written as DNA, the CDR3 is TGTGCCAGCAGCAACCTAGCGGGGGGCTACAATGAGCAGTTCTTC. It specifies CASSNLAGGYNEQFF.

The chain couples TRBV2 to TRBJ2-3; 10 bases fit TRBD2. The germline gives CDR1 SNHLY, CDR2 FYNNEI. The CDR3 has 12 residues. The CDR3 region has the DNA TGTGTAGCGGGGGGCAGCACAGATACGCAGTATTTT. Translating gives CVAGGSTDTQYF. The full variable domain, rest sourced from reference TRBV2 and TRBJ2-3, is EPEVTQTPSHQVTQMGQEVILRCVPISNHLYFYWYRQILGQKVEFLVSFYNNEISEKSEIFDDQFSVERPDGSNFTLKIRSTKLEDSAMYFCVAGGSTDTQYFGPGTRLTVL.

The V gene is TRBV19, the J gene TRBJ1-4; 9 bases map to TRBD1. With 5 bases clipped from V and 5 bases from J, the junction kept 3 bases outside the gene matches. This CDR3 is 14 amino acids long. Per germline, CDR1 LNHDA and CDR2 SQIVND (reference sequence). As DNA, the CDR3 is TGTGCCAGTAGTGCCGGGACAGGGAATGAAAAACTGTTTTTT. This translates into CASSAGTGNEKLFF.

This clone was seen only once. J is TRBJ1-5 and V is TRBV5-5, with D perhaps TRBD1 (5 bases). The CDR3 has 13 amino acids. Germline V gene sequence: CDR1 SGHKS, CDR2 YYEKEE (reference sequence). The V end lost 0 bases, the J end lost 6 bases, and 7 bases lay between the germline ends. The CDR3 is CASSLGGGQPQHF. The CDR3 DNA is TGTGCCAGCAGCTTGGGGGGGGGTCAGCCCCAGCATTTT. Using reference TRBV5-5 and TRBJ1-5 for the parts outside the CDR3, the full variable domain is DAGVTQSPTHLIKTRGQQVTLRCSPISGHKSVSWYQQVLGQGPQFIFQYYEKEERGRGNFPDRFSARQFPNYSSELNVNALLLGDSALYLCASSLGGGQPQHFGDGTRLSIL.

About this clone: The same CDR3 can be traced to other DNA sequences in this sample. The chain carries TRBV15 and TRBJ2-5; D perhaps matches TRBD1 (5 bases). With 0 bases removed from V and 4 bases from J, the gap between germline ends came to 6 bases. The CDR3 has 13 residues. Germline V gene data show CDR1 as LNHNV and CDR2 as YYDKDF (reference sequence). The CDR3 sequence is CATSRDRAETQYF. The CDR3 DNA reads as TGTGCCACCAGCAGAGACAGGGCAGAGACCCAGTACTTC.

The chain combines TRBV19 with TRBJ2-3; TRBD2 agrees at 9 bases. This CDR3 has 16 residues. The V gene's germline CDR1 is LNHDA and CDR2 SQIVND (reference sequence). V was pared by 5 bases and J by 5 bases, with 11 bases of the junction left unmatched. Here the CDR3 reads CASSVALSGSQDTQYF. Here the CDR3 DNA reads TGTGCCAGTAGTGTCGCCCTTAGCGGGAGTCAAGATACGCAGTATTTT.

The genes are TRBV25-1 and TRBJ1-6; tentative D call: TRBD1 (6 bases). Germline-derived CDR1 and CDR2 are MGHDK and SYGVNS. This CDR3 has 15 amino acids. V was pared by 1 base and J by 7 bases, with 11 bases between. CDR3 nucleotides: TGTGCCAGCAGTGAATTAGGGCAGGGGAATTCACCCCTCCACTTT. Translated, it gives CASSELGQGNSPLHF.

This chain connects TRBV10-3 to TRBJ2-1; TRBD1 aligns across 10 bases. The length of the CDR3 is 14 residues. In germline, CDR1 is ENHRY, CDR2 SYGVKD. V shed 5 bases, J shed 5 bases, and the junction held 3 bases outside the gene matches. CDR3 coding DNA: TGTGCCATCAGTTTCGGGACAGGGGACAATGAGCAGTTCTTC. Its protein product is CAISFGTGDNEQFF.